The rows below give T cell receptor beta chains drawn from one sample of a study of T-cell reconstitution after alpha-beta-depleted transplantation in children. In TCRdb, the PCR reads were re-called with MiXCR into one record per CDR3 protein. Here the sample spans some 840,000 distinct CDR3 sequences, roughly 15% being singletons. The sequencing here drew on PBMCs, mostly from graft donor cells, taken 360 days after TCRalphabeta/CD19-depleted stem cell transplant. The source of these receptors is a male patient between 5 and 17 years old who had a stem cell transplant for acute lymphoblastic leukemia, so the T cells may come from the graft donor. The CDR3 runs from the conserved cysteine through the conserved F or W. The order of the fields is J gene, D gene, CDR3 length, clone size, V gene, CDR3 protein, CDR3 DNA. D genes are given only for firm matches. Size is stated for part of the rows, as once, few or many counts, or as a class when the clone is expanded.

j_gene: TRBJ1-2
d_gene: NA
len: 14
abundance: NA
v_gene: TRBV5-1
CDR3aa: CASSLGAELYGYTF
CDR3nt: TGCGCCAGCAGCTTGGGCGCAGAACTCTATGGCTACACCTTC

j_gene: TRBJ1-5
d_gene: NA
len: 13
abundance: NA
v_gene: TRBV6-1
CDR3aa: CASSALGIQPQHF
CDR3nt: TGTGCCAGCAGTGCTTTGGGAATTCAGCCCCAGCATTTT

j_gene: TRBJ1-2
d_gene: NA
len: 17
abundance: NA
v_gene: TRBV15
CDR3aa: CATSRARQSLDVYGYTF
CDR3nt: TGTGCCACCAGCAGAGCCAGACAGTCCCTTGATGTCTATGGCTACACCTTC

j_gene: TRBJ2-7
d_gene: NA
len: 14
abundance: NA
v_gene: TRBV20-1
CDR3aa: CSAPLAGRFYEQYF
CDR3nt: TGCAGTGCCCCCCTGGCAGGACGGTTCTACGAGCAGTACTTC

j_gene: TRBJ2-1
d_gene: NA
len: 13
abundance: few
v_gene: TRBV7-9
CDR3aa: CASSNQRSNEQFF
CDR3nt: TGTGCCAGCAGCAACCAACGGAGCAATGAGCAGTTCTTC

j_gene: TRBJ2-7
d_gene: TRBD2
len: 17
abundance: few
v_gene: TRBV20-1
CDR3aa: CSARDLWGLASSYEQYF
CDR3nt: TGCAGTGCTAGAGATCTCTGGGGACTAGCGAGCTCCTACGAGCAGTACTTC

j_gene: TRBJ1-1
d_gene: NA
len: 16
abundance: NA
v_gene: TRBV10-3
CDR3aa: CAISLQPLGFNTEAFF
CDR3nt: TGTGCCATCAGCCTACAGCCCTTGGGATTTAACACTGAAGCTTTCTTT

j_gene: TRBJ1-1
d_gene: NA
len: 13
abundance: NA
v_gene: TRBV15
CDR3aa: CATSRDSTDEAFF
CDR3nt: TGTGCCACCAGCAGAGATTCGACAGACGAAGCTTTCTTT

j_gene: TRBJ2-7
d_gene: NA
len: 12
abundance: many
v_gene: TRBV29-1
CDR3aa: CSVRSEASEQYF
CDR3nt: TGCAGCGTCCGTTCCGAGGCCAGCGAGCAGTACTTC

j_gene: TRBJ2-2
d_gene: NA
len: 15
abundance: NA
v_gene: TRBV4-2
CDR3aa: CASSQDFTATGELFF
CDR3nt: TGTGCCAGCAGCCAAGATTTTACGGCGACCGGGGAGCTGTTTTTT

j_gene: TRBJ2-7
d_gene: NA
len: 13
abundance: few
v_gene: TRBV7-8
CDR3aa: CASSLVHSYEQYF
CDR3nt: TGTGCCAGCAGCTTAGTTCACAGTTACGAGCAGTACTTC

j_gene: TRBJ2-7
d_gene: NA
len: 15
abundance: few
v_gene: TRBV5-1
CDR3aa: CASSLVRGGLVEQYF
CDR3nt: TGCGCCAGCAGCTTGGTGCGGGGAGGCCTAGTCGAGCAGTACTTC

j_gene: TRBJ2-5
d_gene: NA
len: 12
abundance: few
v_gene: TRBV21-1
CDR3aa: CASTDSHETQYF
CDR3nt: TGTGCCAGCACTGACAGCCACGAGACCCAGTACTTC

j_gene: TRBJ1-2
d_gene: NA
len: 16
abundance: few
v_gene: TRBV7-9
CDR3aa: CASSPASSTSGYGYTF
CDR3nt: TGTGCCAGCAGCCCGGCGAGTTCCACGAGCGGCTATGGCTACACCTTC

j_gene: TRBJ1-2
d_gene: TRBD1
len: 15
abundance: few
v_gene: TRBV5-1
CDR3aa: CASSPVGQMIYGYTF
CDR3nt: TGCGCCAGCAGCCCCGTGGGACAGATGATTTATGGCTACACCTTC

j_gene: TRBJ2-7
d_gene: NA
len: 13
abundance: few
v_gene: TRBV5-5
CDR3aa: CASSLAPVAGEYF
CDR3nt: TGTGCCAGCAGCTTGGCCCCCGTGGCAGGGGAGTACTTC

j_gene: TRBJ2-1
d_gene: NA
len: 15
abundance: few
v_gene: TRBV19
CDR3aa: CASSIERTAYNEQFF
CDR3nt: TGTGCCAGTAGTATAGAGCGGACAGCCTACAATGAGCAGTTCTTC

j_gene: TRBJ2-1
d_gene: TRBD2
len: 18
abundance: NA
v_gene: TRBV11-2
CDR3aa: CASSLGRLAGEGYNEQFF
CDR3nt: TGTGCCAGCAGCTTAGGGAGACTAGCGGGAGAGGGGTACAATGAGCAGTTCTTC

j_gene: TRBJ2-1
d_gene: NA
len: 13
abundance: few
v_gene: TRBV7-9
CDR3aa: CASSIQQGPQQFF
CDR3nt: TGTGCCAGCAGCATACAACAGGGCCCTCAGCAGTTCTTC

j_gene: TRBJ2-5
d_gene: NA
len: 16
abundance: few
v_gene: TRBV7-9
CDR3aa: CASSLPTAIYQETQYF
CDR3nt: TGTGCCAGCAGCTTACCAACAGCCATTTACCAAGAGACCCAGTACTTC

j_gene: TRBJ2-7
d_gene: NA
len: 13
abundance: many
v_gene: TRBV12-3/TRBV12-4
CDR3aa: CASTNRAAYEQYF
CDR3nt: TGTGCCAGCACGAACAGGGCCGCCTACGAGCAGTACTTC

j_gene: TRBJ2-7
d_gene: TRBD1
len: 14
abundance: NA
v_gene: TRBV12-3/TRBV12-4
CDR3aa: CASSHDRGSYEQYF
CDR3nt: TGTGCCAGCAGTCACGACAGGGGAAGCTACGAGCAGTACTTC

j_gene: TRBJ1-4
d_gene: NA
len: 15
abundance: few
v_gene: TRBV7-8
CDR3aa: CASSSQGKRDEKLFF
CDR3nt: TGTGCCAGCAGCTCCCAGGGGAAGAGAGATGAAAAACTGTTTTTT

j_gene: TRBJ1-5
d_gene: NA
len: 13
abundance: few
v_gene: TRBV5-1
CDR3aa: CASSVGESQPQHF
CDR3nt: TGCGCCAGCAGCGTGGGGGAGAGTCAGCCCCAGCATTTT

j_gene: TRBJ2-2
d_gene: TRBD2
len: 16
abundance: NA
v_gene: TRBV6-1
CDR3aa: CASSWGLAGYTGELFF
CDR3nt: TGTGCCAGCAGCTGGGGACTAGCGGGATACACCGGGGAGCTGTTTTTT

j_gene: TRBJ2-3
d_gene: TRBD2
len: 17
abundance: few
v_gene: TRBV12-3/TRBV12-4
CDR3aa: CASSLFAGGLGMGTQYF
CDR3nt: TGTGCCAGCAGTCTCTTCGCGGGAGGGCTCGGAATGGGTACGCAGTATTTT